This T cell receptor beta chain was identified during a study of blood T cell repertoires in COVID-19. At the level of the study: Samples of COVID-19 (acute and convalescent) were obtained from the United States, Italy and Spain.

Germline loops: CDR1 KGHSH, CDR2 LQKENI. The V and J ends lost 5 bases and 6 bases, in that order; junction bases with no gene match: 5. The CDR3 totals 13 residues. Participant-given clinical history determined each cohort assignment. Assay used: immunoSEQ multiplex PCR; TCRdb lists only in-frame clones, some missing. The top ten hold about 4.2% of the sample, which has about 300,000 clones, 65% to 90% seen once. The rearrangement uses TRBV18 and TRBJ1-1; the match to TRBD1 covers 8 bases. The sequencing input was PBMCs or T cells enriched from blood (not recorded which). The sequence was obtained from a young man who had recovered from COVID-19. The CDR3 DNA reads TGTGCCAGCTCAGCACAGGGGGTTTCTGAAGCTTTCTTT. This encodes CASSAQGVSEAFF. The full variable domain, in which reference TRBV18 and TRBJ1-1 provide the parts outside the CDR3, is NAGVMQNPRHLVRRRGQEARLRCSPMKGHSHVYWYRQLPEEGLKFMVYLQKENIIDESGMPKERFSAEFPKEGPSILRIQQVVRGDSAAYFCASSAQGVSEAFFGQGTRLTVV.